This passage covers 15 T cell receptor beta chains from one sample sequenced in a study of cytomegalovirus exposure and HLA in healthy donors. Use of 60 Vbeta and 13 Jbeta primers characterized the PCR. Data came from immunoSEQ multiplex PCR; TCRdb stores just in-frame clones and leaves some out. The sample lists roughly 190,000 clones; around 75% were seen once. Sequenced sample: PBMCs. These receptors originate from a woman under 40 in good health and CMV-seronegative.

The rearrangement joins TRBV27 to TRBJ2-3, with TRBD2 identical over 7 bases. Unmatched junction bases numbered 13, after V lost 10 bases and J lost 0 bases. The length of the CDR3 is 16 residues. Germline V lookup: CDR1 MNHEY, CDR2 SMNVEV (reference sequence). In DNA, the CDR3 is TGTGCCACCCAAGCGGGGTTACTCTCTAGCACAGATACGCAGTATTTT. Its translation: CATQAGLLSSTDTQYF.

V usage is TRBV9 and J usage is TRBJ2-3, with D possibly TRBD2 on 5 matching bases. The germline V gene encodes CDR1 SGDLS and CDR2 YYNGEE. Trimming removed 4 bases at V and 5 bases at J, with 8 bases between. The CDR3 runs to 12 residues. CDR3 residues: CASSNRGDTQYF. The DNA of the CDR3 is TGTGCCAGCAGCAACCGGGGAGATACGCAGTATTTT.

Written as DNA, the CDR3 is TGTGCCAGCAGAGCTGGTGTGCGAAGCTCCTATAATTCACCCCTCCACTTT. It specifies CASRAGVRSSYNSPLHF. This chain uses TRBV11-1 with TRBJ1-6; D is ambiguous. CDR1 and CDR2 from the germline V gene are SGHAT and FQDESV (reference sequence). The ends were cut back, 6 bases at V and 0 bases at J, with 15 bases in the middle. CDR3 length equals 17 residues.

The chain is built from TRBV5-1 and TRBJ2-1, with unresolved D. Germline V lookup: CDR1 SGHRS, CDR2 YFSETQ. CDR3 size: 14 residues. Trimming shortened V by 0 bases and J by 4 bases, and 8 bases separated the two germline ends. This chain's CDR3 is CASSLDSQYNEQFF. CDR3 sequence (DNA): TGCGCCAGCAGCTTGGACAGCCAATACAATGAGCAGTTCTTC.

The chain employs TRBV4-3 and TRBJ2-7; 11 bases agree with TRBD2. Looked up from germline, CDR1 is LGHNA and CDR2 is YSLEER. CDR3 size: 18 residues. V shed 0 bases and J 6 bases; nucleotides not matched to a gene: 13. DNA of the CDR3: TGCGCCAGCAGCCAAGATCTGAATCGAGGACTAGCGGGTAGCGAGCAGTACTTC. Translated: CASSQDLNRGLAGSEQYF.

The gene calls are TRBV5-4 and TRBJ2-5, with 9 bases lining up with TRBD1. With 3 bases clipped from V and 5 bases from J, the junction kept 8 bases outside the gene matches. Germline V gene lookup returns CDR1 SGHNT and CDR2 YYREEE (reference sequence). There are 15 residues in the CDR3. CDR3: CASSWEGQGTETQYF. In nucleotides, the CDR3 is TGTGCCAGCAGCTGGGAGGGACAGGGCACGGAGACCCAGTACTTC.

The V gene is TRBV10-3, the J gene TRBJ2-1; 10 bases fit TRBD2. This CDR3 spans 17 amino acids. Germline CDR1 ENHRY, CDR2 SYGVKD. Trimming removed 0 bases from V and 8 bases from J; junction bases left unmatched: 10. CDR3 sequence: CAISESGSGRLFYEQFF. CDR3 coding DNA: TGTGCCATCAGTGAGTCGGGTAGCGGGAGGCTATTTTATGAGCAGTTCTTC.

This chain joins TRBV4-1 and TRBJ2-1; 12 positions match TRBD2. Trimming removed 1 base from V and 7 bases from J; junction bases left unmatched: 2. The CDR3 contains 15 residues. Germline V gene sequence: CDR1 MGHRA, CDR2 YSYEKL. The CDR3 loop reads CASSQVGLAGNEQFF. In DNA form, the CDR3 reads TGCGCCAGCAGCCAAGTTGGACTAGCGGGGAATGAGCAGTTCTTC.

The J gene is TRBJ2-5, the V gene TRBV7-9, with 8 bases identical to TRBD2. Per the germline V gene, CDR1 is SEHNR and CDR2 is FQNEAQ (reference sequence). After removal of 6 bases from V and 2 bases from J, the junction contained 2 bases not matched to a gene. The CDR3 consists of 13 residues. CDR3 in amino acids: CASRRGVQETQYF. Written as DNA, the CDR3 is TGTGCCAGCAGGCGGGGGGTTCAAGAGACCCAGTACTTC.

The chain employs TRBV2 and TRBJ1-4; possibly TRBD1 for D (5 bases). V lost 7 bases and J 8 bases, leaving 14 bases between the germline ends. Germline V gene lookup returns CDR1 SNHLY and CDR2 FYNNEI. The CDR3 runs 13 residues. CDR3 loop: CASMTASWEKLFF. The DNA of the CDR3 is TGTGCCAGCATGACAGCGTCATGGGAAAAACTGTTTTTT.

The chain combines TRBV9 with TRBJ2-6; TRBD2 aligns across 10 bases. The CDR3 is made up of 17 amino acids. The J segment lost 0 bases and the V segment lost 5 bases, leaving 5 bases of the junction unmatched. Germline-derived CDR1 and CDR2 are SGDLS and YYNGEE. The chain's CDR3 is CASRGLALSSGANVLTF. The CDR3 DNA is TGTGCCAGCAGGGGACTAGCGCTGAGCTCTGGGGCCAACGTCCTGACTTTC.

The V call is TRBV5-3, the J call TRBJ2-1; TRBD2 aligns across 7 bases. TRBV5-3 has ORF status, its function being uncertain. With 0 bases clipped from V and 0 bases from J, the junction kept 9 bases outside the gene matches. CDR3 length: 18 residues. CDR3 amino acids: CARSLVAGDDSSYNEQFF. The CDR3 coding sequence is TGTGCCAGAAGCTTGGTAGCGGGTGATGATAGCTCCTACAATGAGCAGTTCTTC.

Here the CDR3 reads CATSRVPPGRAIYF. DNA of the CDR3: TGTGCCACCAGCAGAGTCCCCCCCGGCAGGGCCATATATTTT. V is TRBV15 and J is TRBJ1-3; D is perhaps TRBD1 (5 bases). The CDR3 length is 14 residues. V was pared by 1 base and J by 11 bases, with 15 bases between. Per the germline V gene, CDR1 is LNHNV and CDR2 is YYDKDF (reference sequence).

This chain connects TRBV27 to TRBJ1-2; the D is unclear. Germline CDR1 reads MNHEY; CDR2 reads SMNVEV (reference sequence). Trimming cost V 2 bases and J 1 base, with 11 bases left between them. The CDR3 has 15 residues. The chain's CDR3 is CASSLLVGSNYGYTF. DNA of the CDR3: TGTGCCAGCAGTTTACTTGTGGGGAGTAACTATGGCTACACCTTC.

In its sample, this clone was seen a few times. CDR3 region: CASSPDLGRQPQHF. Written as DNA, the CDR3 is TGTGCCAGCAGCCCGGACCTGGGGCGGCAGCCCCAGCATTTT. V usage is TRBV6-5 and J usage is TRBJ1-5; D is perhaps TRBD1 (5 bases). The germline V gene has CDR1 MNHEY and CDR2 SVGAGI. Trimming took off 6 bases at V and 7 bases at J, with 16 bases between the two ends. CDR3 length: 14 residues.